The 8 T cell receptor beta chains presented below share a single source sample, sequenced in a study of T cell responses to AZD1222 COVID-19 vaccine. Sequenced by immunoSEQ multiplex PCR; TCRdb stores in-frame clones only, minus some. Of around 170,000 clones in the sample, roughly 91% were seen once. The sample here was peripheral blood, taken on day 0 of AZD1222 vaccination. Receptor source: an adult in good health.

V is TRBV28 and J is TRBJ1-1, with a weak D call TRBD1 (5 bases). Trimming shortened V by 4 bases and J by 3 bases, and 18 bases separated the two germline ends. Germline CDR1 reads MDHEN; CDR2 reads SYDVKM. The CDR3 loop spans 16 amino acids. DNA for the CDR3: TGTGCCAGCAGTTCCAATGCCCCTCGGGGGGACACTGAAGCTTTCTTT. It specifies CASSSNAPRGDTEAFF. Full variable domain (missing parts from reference TRBV28 and TRBJ1-1): DVKVTQSSRYLVKRTGEKVFLECVQDMDHENMFWYRQDPGLGLRLIYFSYDVKMKEKGDIPEGYSVSREKKERFSLILESASTNQTSMYLCASSSNAPRGDTEAFFGQGTRLTVV.

This clone appeared once. The genes are TRBV18 and TRBJ1-1; possibly TRBD1 for D (5 bases). The CDR3 loop spans 13 amino acids. V was pared by 5 bases and J by 1 base, with 8 bases between. Germline values: CDR1 KGHSH, CDR2 LQKENI. The CDR3: CASSYQGNTEAFF. The CDR3 DNA follows: TGTGCCAGCTCATATCAGGGGAACACTGAAGCTTTCTTT. Variable domain in full (rest from reference TRBV18 and TRBJ1-1): NAGVMQNPRHLVRRRGQEARLRCSPMKGHSHVYWYRQLPEEGLKFMVYLQKENIIDESGMPKERFSAEFPKEGPSILRIQQVVRGDSAAYFCASSYQGNTEAFFGQGTRLTVV.

The chain employs TRBV18 and TRBJ1-3; D is uncertain. V gave up 3 bases and J gave up 0 bases, with 18 bases separating them. Germline V gene lookup returns CDR1 KGHSH and CDR2 LQKENI. The CDR3 has 18 amino acids. CDR3 nucleotide sequence: TGTGCCAGCTCACCGGCGGACCCTCGACGTTTCTCTGGAAACACCATATATTTT. Protein sequence: CASSPADPRRFSGNTIYF.

V gene TRBV27 combines with J gene TRBJ1-2; TRBD1 is a possible D gene (5 bases). Trimming pared 0 bases from V and 7 bases from J, leaving 12 bases between. This CDR3 spans 14 amino acids. CDR1 is MNHEY and CDR2 is SMNVEV in the germline V gene (reference sequence). The CDR3 DNA reads TGTGCCAGCAGTTTATCCGGGACCCCCATTGGCTACACCTTC. This gives the protein CASSLSGTPIGYTF.

The chain couples TRBV12-5 to TRBJ2-7; D might be TRBD1 (5 bases). The V end was cut by 0 bases, the J end by 5 bases, with 14 bases between. CDR3 length equals 15 residues. Germline lookup yields CDR1 LGHNT and CDR2 FRNRAP. The CDR3 region is CASGLVGAGRNEQYF. The DNA for the CDR3 is TGTGCTAGTGGTTTGGTAGGGGCAGGGCGTAACGAGCAGTACTTC.

This chain links TRBV5-4 with TRBJ2-2; TRBD1 matches at 12 bases. The CDR3 length is 16 residues. The germline V gene has CDR1 SGHNT and CDR2 YYREEE (reference sequence). The V gene end was trimmed by 3 bases and the J gene end by 6 bases; junction bases not matched to a gene: 6. CDR3 loop: CASSWGTGGGPGELFF. The CDR3 nucleotides read TGTGCCAGCAGCTGGGGGACAGGGGGCGGACCCGGGGAGCTGTTTTTT.

The chain combines TRBV7-9 with TRBJ2-2, with unresolved D. Germline loops: CDR1 SEHNR, CDR2 FQNEAQ (reference sequence). The CDR3 length is 16 residues. V lost 3 bases, J lost 3 bases, and 14 bases lay in between. The CDR3 spells CASSFRSAIDTGELFF. The CDR3 DNA reads TGTGCCAGCAGCTTCCGTTCTGCCATCGACACCGGGGAGCTGTTTTTT. Complete variable domain (other parts from reference TRBV7-9 and TRBJ2-2): DTGVSQNPRHKITKRGQNVTFRCDPISEHNRLYWYRQTLGQGPEFLTYFQNEAQLEKSRLLSDRFSAERPKGSFSTLEIQRTEQGDSAMYLCASSFRSAIDTGELFFGEGSRLTVL.

The chain is built from TRBV7-2 and TRBJ1-4; D possibly corresponds to TRBD1 (6 bases). The CDR3 is 15 amino acids. Germline assignment: CDR1 SGHTA and CDR2 FQGNSA. Trimming removed 1 base at V and 7 bases at J, with 13 bases between. The CDR3 loop is CASSLGQGRGEKLFF. The CDR3 bases are TGTGCCAGCAGCTTAGGTCAGGGGAGGGGTGAAAAACTGTTTTTT.